Listed below are T cell receptor beta chains from one sample, sequenced in a study of immune evolution from preneoplasia to lung adenocarcinoma. Clones were sequenced by immunoSEQ multiplex PCR, and TCRdb holds only the in-frame ones, with some missing. The data show some 15,000 clones, 85% seen once. The source material was FFPE lung adenocarcinoma in situ tissue. All receptors come from a donor aged 70 or over with lung adenocarcinoma. The CDR3 runs from the conserved cysteine through the conserved F or W. The D gene is left open where the match is weak. A clone size is listed for some rows: how often the clone was seen (once, few, many), or a class if it is expanded.

TRBJ2-3 | TRBV7-2 | . | . | CASSSRPMRITSTDTQYF | TGTGCCAGCAGCTCTAGGCCAATGAGAATTACTAGCACAGATACGCAGTATTTT
TRBJ1-2 | TRBV14 | . | TRBD1 | CASSLTGDGYTF | TGTGCCAGCAGCCTGACAGGGGATGGCTACACCTTC
TRBJ2-3 | TRBV11-2 | . | . | CASSSGVTDTQYF | TGTGCCAGCAGCTCCGGAGTTACAGATACGCAGTATTTT
TRBJ1-1 | TRBV2 | . | . | CASSAEGMTEAFF | TGTGCCAGCAGTGCGGAGGGGATGACTGAAGCTTTCTTT
TRBJ2-1 | TRBV11-2 | once | TRBD2 | CASSLKAGEYNEQFF | TGTGCCAGCAGCTTAAAAGCGGGAGAGTACAATGAGCAGTTCTTC
TRBJ2-5 | TRBV14 | once | TRBD1 | CASSQSTGGETQYF | TGTGCCAGCAGCCAATCAACAGGGGGAGAGACCCAGTACTTC
TRBJ2-2 | TRBV6-6 | . | TRBD2 | CASSPGGLSGELFF | TGTGCCAGCAGTCCGGGAGGATTGAGCGGGGAGCTGTTTTTT
TRBJ2-7 | TRBV5-1 | . | . | CASSLPMKPGLSYEQYF | TGCGCCAGCAGTCTCCCGATGAAGCCAGGTCTCTCCTACGAGCAGTACTTC
TRBJ1-1 | TRBV4-3 | . | TRBD1 | CASSPETGGTEAFF | TGCGCCAGCAGCCCAGAAACAGGGGGCACTGAAGCTTTCTTT
TRBJ2-7 | TRBV7-9 | once | TRBD2 | CASSRTSGSYEQYF | TGTGCCAGCAGCAGGACTAGCGGGAGCTACGAGCAGTACTTC
TRBJ2-2 | TRBV5-4 | . | . | CASSEGLANTGELFF | TGTGCCAGCAGCGAAGGACTGGCGAACACCGGGGAGCTGTTTTTT
TRBJ1-1 | TRBV30 | . | . | CASDGSGESNTEAFF | TGTGCCTCTGACGGGTCAGGGGAATCGAACACTGAAGCTTTCTTT
TRBJ2-2 | TRBV19 | . | . | CASSISRVVGELFF | TGTGCCAGTAGTATTAGTCGGGTCGTCGGGGAGCTGTTTTTT
TRBJ2-7 | TRBV30 | . | . | CAWSHTGGSEQYF | TGTGCCTGGAGTCACACGGGCGGTTCCGAGCAGTACTTC
TRBJ1-4 | TRBV5-1 | . | TRBD1 | CASSLVTGETEKLFF | TGCGCCAGCAGCTTGGTAACAGGGGAGACTGAAAAACTGTTTTTT
TRBJ2-7 | TRBV7-9 | . | TRBD2 | CASSPAGLAKDYEQYF | TGTGCCAGCAGCCCCGCGGGACTAGCGAAGGACTACGAGCAGTACTTC
TRBJ1-1 | TRBV7-9 | . | . | CASSLTDNTEAFF | TGTGCCAGCAGCTTAACCGATAACACTGAAGCTTTCTTT
TRBJ1-1 | TRBV27 | . | TRBD1 | CASQGQGVAEAFF | TGTGCCAGCCAGGGACAGGGGGTTGCTGAAGCTTTCTTT
TRBJ2-7 | TRBV2 | once | TRBD2 | CASKGGARQYF | TGTGCCAGCAAGGGAGGGGCGAGGCAGTACTTC
TRBJ1-2 | TRBV10-3 | . | . | CAISEGGAYGYTF | TGTGCCATCAGTGAAGGGGGGGCCTATGGCTACACCTTC
TRBJ2-7 | TRBV28 | . | . | CASSLGGRSYEQYF | TGTGCCAGCAGTTTAGGGGGAAGATCCTACGAGCAGTACTTC
TRBJ2-2 | TRBV7-2 | once | . | CASTLNPPPGELFF | TGTGCCAGCACACTAAACCCCCCACCCGGGGAGCTGTTTTTT
TRBJ2-2 | TRBV15 | . | . | CATSRENTGELFF | TGTGCCACCAGCAGAGAGAACACCGGGGAGCTGTTTTTT
TRBJ2-7 | TRBV7-8 | . | . | CASSPQGVTYEQYF | TGTGCCAGCAGCCCCCAGGGTGTAACTTACGAGCAGTACTTC
TRBJ2-1 | TRBV19 | . | . | CATSLSYSYNEQFF | TGTGCCACTTCTTTATCCTACAGCTACAATGAGCAGTTCTTC
TRBJ2-2 | TRBV7-9 | . | . | CASSLGDTGELFF | TGTGCCAGCAGCTTAGGTGACACCGGGGAGCTGTTTTTT
TRBJ1-3 | TRBV7-9 | . | . | CASSFGISGNTIYF | TGTGCCAGCAGCTTTGGAATCTCTGGAAACACCATATATTTT
TRBJ2-7 | TRBV21-1 | . | . | CASGEQYF | TGTGCCAGTGGAGAGCAGTACTTC
TRBJ1-1 | TRBV5-1 | . | TRBD1 | CASSLVGTAINTEAFF | TGCGCCAGCAGCTTGGTCGGGACAGCCATTAACACTGAAGCTTTCTTT
TRBJ2-1 | TRBV5-1 | . | . | CASSYRLADNEQFF | TGCGCCAGCAGCTATCGTCTAGCAGACAATGAGCAGTTCTTC
TRBJ1-2 | TRBV5-1 | . | TRBD1 | CASSGGTANYGYTF | TGCGCCAGCAGCGGGGGGACAGCTAACTATGGCTACACCTTC
TRBJ2-7 | TRBV29-1 | . | TRBD2 | CSVEKTGGPSSEQYF | TGCAGCGTTGAGAAGACGGGAGGGCCGTCGAGCGAGCAGTACTTC